The sequence of this T cell receptor (beta chain) was determined in a study of blood T cell repertoires in COVID-19. Looking at the study overall: Samples taken during acute and convalescent COVID-19 were collected in the United States, Italy and Spain. Sources were T cells, B-cell-depleted T cells, or PBMCs; the material itself was cDNA or gDNA.

This CDR3 has 18 residues. Germline assignment: CDR1 SSHAT and CDR2 FNYEAQ (reference sequence). Original methodology: Nucleated cell number was recorded as an estimate derived from reference gene primer amplification. Data came from immunoSEQ multiplex PCR; TCRdb stores just in-frame clones and leaves some out. The V and J calls and clone size come from that table; D and trimming were worked out from the DNA. The table includes roughly 200,000 clones, about 83% detected once. In this sample, this clone turned up once. One junction end does not reproduce the germline sequence, and a read error may be involved.

Sequencing used peripheral blood. This TCR was recovered from a young woman who had recovered from COVID-19. The V gene is TRBV7-7, the J gene TRBJ2-3, with 9 bases lining up with TRBD2. The CDR3 loop is CASSLEREEFLGTDTQYF. The CDR3 region has the DNA TGTGCTAGCAGCTTGGAGCGGGAGGAATTCCTCGGCACAGATACGCAGTATTTT.